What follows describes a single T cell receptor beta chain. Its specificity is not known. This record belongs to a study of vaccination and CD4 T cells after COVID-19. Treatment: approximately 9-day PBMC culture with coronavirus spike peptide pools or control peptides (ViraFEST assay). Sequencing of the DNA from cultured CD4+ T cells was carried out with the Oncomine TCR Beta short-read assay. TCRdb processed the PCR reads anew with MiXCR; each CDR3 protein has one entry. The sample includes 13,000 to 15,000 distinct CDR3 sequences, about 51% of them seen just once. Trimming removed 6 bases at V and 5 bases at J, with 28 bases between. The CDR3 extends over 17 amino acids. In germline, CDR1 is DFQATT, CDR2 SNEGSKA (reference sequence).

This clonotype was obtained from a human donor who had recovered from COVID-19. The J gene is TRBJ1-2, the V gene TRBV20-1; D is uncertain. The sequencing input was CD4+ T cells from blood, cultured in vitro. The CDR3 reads CSAQSDPSASVGYGYTF. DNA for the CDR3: TGCAGTGCCCAATCAGACCCATCGGCTTCGGTGGGGTATGGCTACACCTTC.